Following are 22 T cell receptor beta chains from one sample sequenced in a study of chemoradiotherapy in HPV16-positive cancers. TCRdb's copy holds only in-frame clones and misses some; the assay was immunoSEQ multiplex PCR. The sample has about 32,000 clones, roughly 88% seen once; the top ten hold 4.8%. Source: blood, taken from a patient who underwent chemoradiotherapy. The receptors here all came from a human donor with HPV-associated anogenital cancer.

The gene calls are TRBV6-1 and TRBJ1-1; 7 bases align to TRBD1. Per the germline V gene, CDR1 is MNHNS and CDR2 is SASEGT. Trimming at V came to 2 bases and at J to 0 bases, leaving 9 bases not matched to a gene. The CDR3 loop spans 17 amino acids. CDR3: CASSERTGWAVNTEAFF. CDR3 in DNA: TGTGCCAGCAGTGAAAGGACAGGTTGGGCAGTGAACACTGAAGCTTTCTTT.

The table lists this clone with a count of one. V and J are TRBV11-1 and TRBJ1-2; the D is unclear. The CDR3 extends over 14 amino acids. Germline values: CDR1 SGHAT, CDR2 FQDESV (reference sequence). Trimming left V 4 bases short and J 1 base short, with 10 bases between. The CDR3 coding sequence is TGTGCCAGCAGCTCCCGTCCGCTTAACTATGGCTACACCTTC. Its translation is CASSSRPLNYGYTF.

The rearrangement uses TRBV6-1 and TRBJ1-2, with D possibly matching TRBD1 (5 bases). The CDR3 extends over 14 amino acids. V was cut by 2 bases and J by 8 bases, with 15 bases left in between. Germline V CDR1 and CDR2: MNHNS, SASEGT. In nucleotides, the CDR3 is TGTGCCAGCAGTGAACGTACAGGCTCTCTCGGCTACACCTTC. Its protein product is CASSERTGSLGYTF.

The CDR3 spells CASAQGLAGASEQFF. CDR3 nucleotides: TGTGCCAGCGCGCAAGGACTAGCGGGGGCGAGTGAGCAGTTCTTC. J is TRBJ2-1 and V is TRBV6-6; 13 bases align to TRBD2. The length of the CDR3 is 15 residues. CDR1 is MNHNY and CDR2 is SVGAGI in the germline V gene (reference sequence). The J segment lost 9 bases and the V segment lost 8 bases, leaving 10 bases of the junction unmatched.

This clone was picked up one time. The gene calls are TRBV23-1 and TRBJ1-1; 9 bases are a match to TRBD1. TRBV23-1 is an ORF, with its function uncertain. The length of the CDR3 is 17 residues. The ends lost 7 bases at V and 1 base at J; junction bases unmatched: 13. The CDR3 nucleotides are TGCGCCAGCAACCTAGCGGCGGGACAGGGCCCGAACACTGAAGCTTTCTTT. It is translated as CASNLAAGQGPNTEAFF.

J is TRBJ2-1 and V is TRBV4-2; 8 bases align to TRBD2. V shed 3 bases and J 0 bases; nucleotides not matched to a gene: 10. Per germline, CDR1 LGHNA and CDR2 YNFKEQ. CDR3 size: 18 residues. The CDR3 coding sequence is TGTGCCAGCAGCCAGGATCTGGGGGCGGGGGGCTCCTACAATGAGCAGTTCTTC. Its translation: CASSQDLGAGGSYNEQFF.

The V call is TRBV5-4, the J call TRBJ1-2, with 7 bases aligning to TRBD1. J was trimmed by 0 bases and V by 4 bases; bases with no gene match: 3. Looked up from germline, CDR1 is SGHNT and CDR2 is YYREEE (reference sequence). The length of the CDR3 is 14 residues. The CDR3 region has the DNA TGTGCCAGCAGCCCAGGGGGAGCTAACTATGGCTACACCTTC. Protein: CASSPGGANYGYTF.

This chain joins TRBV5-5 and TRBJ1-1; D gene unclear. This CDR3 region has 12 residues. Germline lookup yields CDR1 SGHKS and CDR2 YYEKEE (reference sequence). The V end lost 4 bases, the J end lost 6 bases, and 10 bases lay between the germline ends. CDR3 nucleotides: TGTGCCAGCAGCGTAGGAGGGCCTGAAGCTTTCTTT. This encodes CASSVGGPEAFF. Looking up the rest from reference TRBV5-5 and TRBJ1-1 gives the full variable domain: DAGVTQSPTHLIKTRGQQVTLRCSPISGHKSVSWYQQVLGQGPQFIFQYYEKEERGRGNFPDRFSARQFPNYSSELNVNALLLGDSALYLCASSVGGPEAFFGQGTRLTVV.

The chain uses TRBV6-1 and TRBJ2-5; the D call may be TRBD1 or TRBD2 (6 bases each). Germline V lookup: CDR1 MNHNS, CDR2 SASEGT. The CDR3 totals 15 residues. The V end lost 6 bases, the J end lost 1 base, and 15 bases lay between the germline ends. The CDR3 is CASRYSGGGQETQYF. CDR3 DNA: TGTGCCAGCAGGTATTCAGGAGGGGGCCAAGAGACCCAGTACTTC.

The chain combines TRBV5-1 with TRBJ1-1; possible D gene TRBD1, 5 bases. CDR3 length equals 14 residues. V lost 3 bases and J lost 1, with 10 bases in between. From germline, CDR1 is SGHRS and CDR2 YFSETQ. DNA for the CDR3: TGCGCCAGCAGCTGGGGGACGTCGAACACTGAAGCTTTCTTT. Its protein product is CASSWGTSNTEAFF. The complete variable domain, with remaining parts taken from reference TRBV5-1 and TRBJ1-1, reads KAGVTQTPRYLIKTRGQQVTLSCSPISGHRSVSWYQQTPGQGLQFLFEYFSETQRNKGNFPGRFSGRQFSNSRSEMNVSTLELGDSALYLCASSWGTSNTEAFFGQGTRLTVV.

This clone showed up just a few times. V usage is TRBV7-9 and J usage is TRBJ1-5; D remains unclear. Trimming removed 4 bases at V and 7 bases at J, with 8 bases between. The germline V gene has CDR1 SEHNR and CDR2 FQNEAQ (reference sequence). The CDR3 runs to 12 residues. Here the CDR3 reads CASSSETQPQHF. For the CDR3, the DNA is TGTGCCAGCAGCTCCGAGACACAGCCCCAGCATTTT.

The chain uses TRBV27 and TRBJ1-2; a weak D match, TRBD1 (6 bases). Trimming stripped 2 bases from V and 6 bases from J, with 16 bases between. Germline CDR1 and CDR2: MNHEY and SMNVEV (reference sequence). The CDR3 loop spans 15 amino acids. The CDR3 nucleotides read TGTGCCAGCAGTTTAAAGGAGGGGGTACGGAATGGCTACACCTTC. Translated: CASSLKEGVRNGYTF.

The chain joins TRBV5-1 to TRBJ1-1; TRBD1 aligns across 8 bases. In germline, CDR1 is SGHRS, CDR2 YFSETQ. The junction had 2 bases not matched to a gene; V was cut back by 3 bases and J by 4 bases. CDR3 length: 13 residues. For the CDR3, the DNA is TGCGCCAGCAGCTCAGGGGGCCCCACTGAAGCTTTCTTT. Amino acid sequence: CASSSGGPTEAFF.

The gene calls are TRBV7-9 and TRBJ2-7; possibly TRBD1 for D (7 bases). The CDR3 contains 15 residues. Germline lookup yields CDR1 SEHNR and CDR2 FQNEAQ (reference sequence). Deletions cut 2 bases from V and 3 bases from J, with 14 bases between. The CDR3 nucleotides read TGTGCCAGCAGCTTAACGGCAGGGGGGCTCTACGAGCAGTACTTC. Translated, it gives CASSLTAGGLYEQYF.

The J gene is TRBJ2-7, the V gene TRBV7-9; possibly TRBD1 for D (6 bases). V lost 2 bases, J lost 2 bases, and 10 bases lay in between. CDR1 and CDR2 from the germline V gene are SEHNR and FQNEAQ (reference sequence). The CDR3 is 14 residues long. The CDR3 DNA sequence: TGTGCCAGCAGCTTATTGCAGGGGCCCTACGAGCAGTACTTC. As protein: CASSLLQGPYEQYF. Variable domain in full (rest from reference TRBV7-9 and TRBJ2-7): DTGVSQNPRHKITKRGQNVTFRCDPISEHNRLYWYRQTLGQGPEFLTYFQNEAQLEKSRLLSDRFSAERPKGSFSTLEIQRTEQGDSAMYLCASSLLQGPYEQYFGPGTRLTVT.

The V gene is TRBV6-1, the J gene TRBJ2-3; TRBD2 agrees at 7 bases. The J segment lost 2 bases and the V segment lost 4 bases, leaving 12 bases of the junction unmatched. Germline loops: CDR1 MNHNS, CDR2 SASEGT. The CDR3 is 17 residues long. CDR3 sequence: CASSALRLAEYTDTQYF. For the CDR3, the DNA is TGTGCCAGCAGTGCCTTGAGGCTAGCGGAATACACAGATACGCAGTATTTT.

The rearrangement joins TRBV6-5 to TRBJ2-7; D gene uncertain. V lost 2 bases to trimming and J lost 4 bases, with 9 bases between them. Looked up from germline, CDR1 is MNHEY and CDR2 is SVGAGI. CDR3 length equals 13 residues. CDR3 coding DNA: TGTGCCAGCAGTTACCTCGAAGGTTACGAGCAGTACTTC. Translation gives CASSYLEGYEQYF.

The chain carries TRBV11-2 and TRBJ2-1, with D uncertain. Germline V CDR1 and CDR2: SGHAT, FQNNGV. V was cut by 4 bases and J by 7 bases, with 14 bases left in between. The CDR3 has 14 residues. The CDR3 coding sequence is TGTGCCAGCAGCTCGAGCCTTCTTCAAAATGAGCAGTTCTTC. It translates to CASSSSLLQNEQFF.

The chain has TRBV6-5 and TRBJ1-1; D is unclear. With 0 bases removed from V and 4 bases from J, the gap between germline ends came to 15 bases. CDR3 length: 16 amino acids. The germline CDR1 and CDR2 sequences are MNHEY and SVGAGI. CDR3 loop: CASSYSGNGLSTEAFF. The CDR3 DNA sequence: TGTGCCAGCAGTTACTCAGGGAATGGGTTGAGCACTGAAGCTTTCTTT.

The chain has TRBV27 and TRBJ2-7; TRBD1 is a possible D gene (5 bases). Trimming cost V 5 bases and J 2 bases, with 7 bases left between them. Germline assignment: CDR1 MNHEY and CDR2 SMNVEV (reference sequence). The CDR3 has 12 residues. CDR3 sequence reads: CASSQTAYEQYF. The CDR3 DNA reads TGTGCCAGCAGTCAGACAGCCTACGAGCAGTACTTC.

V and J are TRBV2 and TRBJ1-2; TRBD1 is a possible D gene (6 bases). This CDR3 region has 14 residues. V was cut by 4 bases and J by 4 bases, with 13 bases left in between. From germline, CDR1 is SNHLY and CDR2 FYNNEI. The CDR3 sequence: CASSGQVLTYGYTF. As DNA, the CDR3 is TGTGCCAGCAGTGGACAGGTCCTAACCTATGGCTACACCTTC.

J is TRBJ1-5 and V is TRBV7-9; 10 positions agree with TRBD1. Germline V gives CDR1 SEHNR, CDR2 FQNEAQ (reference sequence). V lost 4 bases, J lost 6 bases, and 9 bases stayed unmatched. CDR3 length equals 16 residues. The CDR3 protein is CASSWTGGTFSQPQHF. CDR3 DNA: TGTGCCAGCAGCTGGACAGGGGGAACCTTCAGTCAGCCCCAGCATTTT.